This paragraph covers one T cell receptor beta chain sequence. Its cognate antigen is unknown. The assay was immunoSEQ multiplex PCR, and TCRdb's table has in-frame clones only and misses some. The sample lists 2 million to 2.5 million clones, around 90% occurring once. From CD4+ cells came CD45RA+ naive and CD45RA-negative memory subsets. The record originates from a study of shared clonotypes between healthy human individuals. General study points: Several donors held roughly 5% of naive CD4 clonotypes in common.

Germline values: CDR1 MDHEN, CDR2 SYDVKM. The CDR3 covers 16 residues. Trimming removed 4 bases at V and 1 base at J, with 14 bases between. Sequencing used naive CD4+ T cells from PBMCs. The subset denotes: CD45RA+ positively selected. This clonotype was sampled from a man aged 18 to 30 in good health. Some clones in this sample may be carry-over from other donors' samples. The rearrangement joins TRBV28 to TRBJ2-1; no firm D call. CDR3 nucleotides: TGTGCCAGCAGTTGGATCTCGATACTTTCCTACAATGAGCAGTTCTTC. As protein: CASSWISILSYNEQFF.